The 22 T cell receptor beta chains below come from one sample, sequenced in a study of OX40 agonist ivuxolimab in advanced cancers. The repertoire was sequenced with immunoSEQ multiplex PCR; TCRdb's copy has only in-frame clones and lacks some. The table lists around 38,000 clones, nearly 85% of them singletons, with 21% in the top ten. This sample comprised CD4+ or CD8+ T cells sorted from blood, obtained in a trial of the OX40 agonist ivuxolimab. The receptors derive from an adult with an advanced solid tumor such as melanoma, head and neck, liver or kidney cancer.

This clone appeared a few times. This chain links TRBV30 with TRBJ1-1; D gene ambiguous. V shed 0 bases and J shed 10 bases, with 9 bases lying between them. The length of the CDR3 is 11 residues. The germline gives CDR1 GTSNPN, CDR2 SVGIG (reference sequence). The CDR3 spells CAWSVGGVAFF. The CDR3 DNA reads TGTGCCTGGAGTGTAGGAGGTGTAGCTTTCTTT.

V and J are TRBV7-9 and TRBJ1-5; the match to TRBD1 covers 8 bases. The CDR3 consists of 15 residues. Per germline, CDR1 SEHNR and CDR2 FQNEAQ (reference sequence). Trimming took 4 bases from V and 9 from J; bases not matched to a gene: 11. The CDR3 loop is CASSSQTGDSAPQHF. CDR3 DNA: TGTGCCAGCAGCTCCCAGACAGGGGATAGTGCGCCCCAGCATTTT.

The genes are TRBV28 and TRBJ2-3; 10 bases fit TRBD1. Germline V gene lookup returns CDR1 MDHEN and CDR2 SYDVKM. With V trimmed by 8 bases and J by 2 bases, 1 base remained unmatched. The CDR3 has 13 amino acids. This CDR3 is CASGQGDTDTQYF. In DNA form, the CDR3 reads TGTGCCAGCGGACAGGGGGACACAGATACGCAGTATTTT.

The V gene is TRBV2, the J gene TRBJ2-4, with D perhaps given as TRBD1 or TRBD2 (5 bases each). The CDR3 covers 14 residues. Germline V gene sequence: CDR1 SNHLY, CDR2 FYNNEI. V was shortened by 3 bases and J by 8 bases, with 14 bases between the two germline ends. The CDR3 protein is CASSDTGLGDIQYF. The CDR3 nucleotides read TGTGCCAGCAGTGACACGGGGCTGGGGGACATTCAGTACTTC.

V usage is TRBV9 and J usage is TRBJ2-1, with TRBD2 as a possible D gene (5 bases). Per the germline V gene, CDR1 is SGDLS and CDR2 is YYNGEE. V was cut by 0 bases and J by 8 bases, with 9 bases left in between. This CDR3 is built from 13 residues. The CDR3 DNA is TGTGCCAGCAGCGTAGGTCCCGGGGATGAGCAGTTCTTC. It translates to CASSVGPGDEQFF. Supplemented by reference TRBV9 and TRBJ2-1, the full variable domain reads DSGVTQTPKHLITATGQRVTLRCSPRSGDLSVYWYQQSLDQGLQFLIQYYNGEERAKGNILERFSAQQFPDLHSELNLSSLELGDSALYFCASSVGPGDEQFFGPGTRLTVL.

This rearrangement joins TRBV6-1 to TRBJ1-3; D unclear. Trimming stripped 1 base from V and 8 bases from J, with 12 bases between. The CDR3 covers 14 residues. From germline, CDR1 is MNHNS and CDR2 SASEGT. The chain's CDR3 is CASSEGRVRDTIYF. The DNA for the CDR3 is TGTGCCAGCAGTGAAGGACGGGTACGAGACACCATATATTTT.

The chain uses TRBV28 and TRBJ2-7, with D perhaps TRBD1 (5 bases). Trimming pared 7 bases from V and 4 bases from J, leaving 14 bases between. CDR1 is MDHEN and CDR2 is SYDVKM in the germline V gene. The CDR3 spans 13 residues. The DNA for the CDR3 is TGTGCCAGCAAGGGGATTGGAGTTTACGAGCAGTACTTC. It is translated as CASKGIGVYEQYF.

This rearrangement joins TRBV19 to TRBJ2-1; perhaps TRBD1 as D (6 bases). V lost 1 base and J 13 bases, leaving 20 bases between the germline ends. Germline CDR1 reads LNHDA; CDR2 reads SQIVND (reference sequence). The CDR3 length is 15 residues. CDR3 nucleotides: TGTGCCAGTAGTATAGTATCCTATGGGGGCCTTACACAGTTCTTC. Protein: CASSIVSYGGLTQFF.

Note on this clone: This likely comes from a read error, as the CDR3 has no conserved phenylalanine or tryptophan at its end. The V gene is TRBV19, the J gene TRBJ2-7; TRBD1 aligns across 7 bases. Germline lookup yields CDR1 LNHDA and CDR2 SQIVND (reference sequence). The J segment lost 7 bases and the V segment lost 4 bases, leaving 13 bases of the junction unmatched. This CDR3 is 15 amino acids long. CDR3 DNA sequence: TGTGCCAGTAGTACCGACAGGGATTCCATATATGAGCAGTACCTC. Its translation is CASSTDRDSIYEQYL.

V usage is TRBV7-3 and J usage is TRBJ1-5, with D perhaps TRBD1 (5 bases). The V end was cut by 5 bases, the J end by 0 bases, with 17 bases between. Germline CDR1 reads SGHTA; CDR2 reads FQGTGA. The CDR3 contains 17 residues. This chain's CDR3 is CASSPSRQFYSNQPQHF. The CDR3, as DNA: TGTGCCAGCAGCCCCTCCAGACAGTTCTATAGCAATCAGCCCCAGCATTTT.

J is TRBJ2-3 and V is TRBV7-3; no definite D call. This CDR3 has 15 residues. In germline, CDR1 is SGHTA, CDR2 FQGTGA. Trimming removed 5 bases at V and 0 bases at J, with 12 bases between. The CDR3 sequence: CASSRGSISTDTQYF. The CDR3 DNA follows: TGTGCCAGCAGCCGAGGATCTATTAGCACAGATACGCAGTATTTT.

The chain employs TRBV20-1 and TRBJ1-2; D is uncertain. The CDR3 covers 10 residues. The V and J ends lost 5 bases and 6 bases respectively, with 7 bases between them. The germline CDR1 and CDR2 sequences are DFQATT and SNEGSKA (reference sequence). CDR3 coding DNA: TGCAGTGCTTTTAGGAATGGCTACACCTTC. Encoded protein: CSAFRNGYTF.

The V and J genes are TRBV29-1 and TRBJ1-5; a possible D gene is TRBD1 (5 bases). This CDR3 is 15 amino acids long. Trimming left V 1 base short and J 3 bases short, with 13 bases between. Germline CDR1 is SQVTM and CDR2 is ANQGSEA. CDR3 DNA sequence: TGCAGCGTTGAAGCCACGGGGGAAACCAATCAGCCCCAGCATTTT. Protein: CSVEATGETNQPQHF. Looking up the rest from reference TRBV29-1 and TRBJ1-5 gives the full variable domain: SAVISQKPSRDICQRGTSLTIQCQVDSQVTMMFWYRQQPGQSLTLIATANQGSEATYESGFVIDKFPISRPNLTFSTLTVSNMSPEDSSIYLCSVEATGETNQPQHFGDGTRLSIL.

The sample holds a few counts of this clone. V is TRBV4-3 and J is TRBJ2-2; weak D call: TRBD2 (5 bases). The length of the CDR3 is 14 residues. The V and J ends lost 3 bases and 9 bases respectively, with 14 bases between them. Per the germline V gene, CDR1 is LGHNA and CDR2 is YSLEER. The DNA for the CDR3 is TGCGCCAGCAGCCACGACTATCAGGCACGGGAGCTGTTTTTT. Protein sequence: CASSHDYQARELFF.

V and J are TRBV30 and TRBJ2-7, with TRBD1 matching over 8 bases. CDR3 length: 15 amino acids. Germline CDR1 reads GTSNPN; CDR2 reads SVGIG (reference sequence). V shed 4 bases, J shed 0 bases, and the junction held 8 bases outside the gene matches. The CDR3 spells CAWTNRDRNSYEQYF. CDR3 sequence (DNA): TGTGCCTGGACCAATAGGGACAGGAACTCCTACGAGCAGTACTTC.

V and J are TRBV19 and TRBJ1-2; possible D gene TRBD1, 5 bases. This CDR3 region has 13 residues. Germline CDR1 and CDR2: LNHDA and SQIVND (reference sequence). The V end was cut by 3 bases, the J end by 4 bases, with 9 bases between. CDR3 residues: CASSIGGSYGYTF. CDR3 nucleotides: TGTGCCAGTAGTATTGGGGGGAGCTATGGCTACACCTTC.

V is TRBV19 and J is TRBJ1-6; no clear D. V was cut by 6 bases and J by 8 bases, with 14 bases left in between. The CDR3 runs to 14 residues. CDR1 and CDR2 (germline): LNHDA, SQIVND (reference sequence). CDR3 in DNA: TGTGCCAGTAGCCCGGAGTGGTTGGATTCACCCCTCCACTTT. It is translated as CASSPEWLDSPLHF.

CDR3 DNA: TGTGCCAGCACCCTCGACGCCGGGGGAGCTTTCTTT. Translating gives CASTLDAGGAFF. This sequence joins TRBV6-1 and TRBJ1-1; possibly TRBD1 for D (5 bases). Per germline, CDR1 MNHNS and CDR2 SASEGT. Trimming took 7 bases from V and 10 from J, leaving 16 bases between them. The CDR3 runs to 12 residues.

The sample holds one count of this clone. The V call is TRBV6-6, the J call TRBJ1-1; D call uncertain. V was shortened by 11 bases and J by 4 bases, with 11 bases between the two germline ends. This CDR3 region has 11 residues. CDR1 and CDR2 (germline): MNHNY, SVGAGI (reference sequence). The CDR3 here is CASRVGTEAFF. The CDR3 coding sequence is TGTGCCTCCCGGGTGGGCACTGAAGCTTTCTTT.

The CDR3 spells CASIQVLTDTQYF. The CDR3 DNA sequence: TGTGCCAGCATCCAGGTTCTGACAGATACGCAGTATTTT. The V gene is TRBV6-5, the J gene TRBJ2-3; D unclear. Germline V gene data show CDR1 as MNHEY and CDR2 as SVGAGI. Between the trimmed V and J ends, which lost 7 bases and 3 bases, there was a span of 11 bases. This CDR3 spans 13 amino acids.

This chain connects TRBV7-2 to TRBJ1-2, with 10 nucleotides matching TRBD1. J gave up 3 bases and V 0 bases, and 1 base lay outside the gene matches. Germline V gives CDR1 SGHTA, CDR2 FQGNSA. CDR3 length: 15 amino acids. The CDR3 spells CASSLADRGHYGYTF. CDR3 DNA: TGTGCCAGCAGCTTAGCTGACAGGGGGCACTATGGCTACACCTTC.

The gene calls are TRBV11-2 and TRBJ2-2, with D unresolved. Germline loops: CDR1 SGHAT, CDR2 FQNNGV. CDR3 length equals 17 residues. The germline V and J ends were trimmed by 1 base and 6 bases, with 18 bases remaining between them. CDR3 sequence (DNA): TGTGCCAGCAGCTTAGGACTCCAGCCTGGGTTTTCCGGGGAGCTGTTTTTT. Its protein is CASSLGLQPGFSGELFF. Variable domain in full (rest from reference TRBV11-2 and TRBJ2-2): EAGVAQSPRYKIIEKRQSVAFWCNPISGHATLYWYQQILGQGPKLLIQFQNNGVVDDSQLPKDRFSAERLKGVDSTLKIQPAKLEDSAVYLCASSLGLQPGFSGELFFGEGSRLTVL.